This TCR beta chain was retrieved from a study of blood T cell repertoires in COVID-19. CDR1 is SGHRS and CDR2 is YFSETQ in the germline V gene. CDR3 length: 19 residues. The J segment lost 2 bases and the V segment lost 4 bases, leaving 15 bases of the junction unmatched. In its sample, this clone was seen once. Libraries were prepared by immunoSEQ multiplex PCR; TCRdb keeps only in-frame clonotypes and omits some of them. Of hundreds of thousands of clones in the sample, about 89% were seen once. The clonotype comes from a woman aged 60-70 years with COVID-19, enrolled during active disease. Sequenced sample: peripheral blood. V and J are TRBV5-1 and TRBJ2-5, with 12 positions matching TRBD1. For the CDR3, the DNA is TGCGCCAGCAGCCAGCAGCTTCCGGGACAGGGGGCCTATCAAGAGACCCAGTACTTC. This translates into CASSQQLPGQGAYQETQYF.